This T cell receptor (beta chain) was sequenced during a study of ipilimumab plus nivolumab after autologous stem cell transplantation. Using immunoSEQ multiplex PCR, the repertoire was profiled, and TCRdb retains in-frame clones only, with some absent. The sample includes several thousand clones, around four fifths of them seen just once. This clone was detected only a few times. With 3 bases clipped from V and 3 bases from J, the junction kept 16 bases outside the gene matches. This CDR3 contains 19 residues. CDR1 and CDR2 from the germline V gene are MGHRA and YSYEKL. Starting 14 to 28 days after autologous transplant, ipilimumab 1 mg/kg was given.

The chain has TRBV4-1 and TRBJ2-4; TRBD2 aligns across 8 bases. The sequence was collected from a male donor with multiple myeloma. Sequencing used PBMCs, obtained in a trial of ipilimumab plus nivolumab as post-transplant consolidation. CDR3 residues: CASSHKREPGLGVKNIQYF. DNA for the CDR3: TGCGCCAGCAGCCACAAGCGGGAACCGGGACTAGGAGTCAAAAACATTCAGTACTTC.